The next 7 T cell receptor beta chains were all read from a single sample in a study of metastatic and nonmetastatic thyroid tumors. Using MiXCR, TCRdb reanalyzed the PCR reads. The sample carries tens of thousands of clones, approximately 12% recorded once. Patients were all untreated before their thyroid surgery. Sequences were obtained from blood. These receptors were obtained from a female donor with papillary thyroid cancer or a benign thyroid nodule (not recorded which). Some clones in this sample may be carry-over from other donors' samples.

This clone was counted at least ten times. J is TRBJ1-2 and V is TRBV27; 8 nucleotides match TRBD1. The CDR3 is 15 amino acids. CDR1 is MNHEY, CDR2 SMNVEV, per germline (reference sequence). V trimming: 4 bases; J trimming: 4 bases; junction bases outside the gene matches: 8. The CDR3 coding sequence is TGTGCCAGCAGTTCGCTGGGGACAGGAAGCTATGGCTACACCTTC. Its protein product is CASSSLGTGSYGYTF.

This clone showed up just a few times. This may be a read error, as it is one base from a much larger clone. The chain is built from TRBV29-1 and TRBJ2-1; D is possibly TRBD2 (6 bases). CDR1 and CDR2 (germline): SQVTM, ANQGSEA. V shed 4 bases and J shed 1 base, with 11 bases lying between them. The CDR3 is 14 residues long. Here the CDR3 DNA reads TGCAGCGTTGCTGCGCGGGGATCCTACAATGAGCAGTTCTTC. It specifies CSVAARGSYNEQFF.

In its sample, this clone was seen a few times. CDR3 sequence reads: CASSESPSSGNTIYF. CDR3 in DNA: TGTGCCAGCAGTGAATCTCCCTCCTCTGGAAACACCATATATTTT. The rearrangement links TRBV6-1 to TRBJ1-3; no clear D. The CDR3 contains 15 residues. V was cut by 2 bases and J by 0 bases, with 8 bases left in between. Germline values: CDR1 MNHNS, CDR2 SASEGT.

This clone was seen many times. The V call is TRBV3-1, the J call TRBJ2-1; D not certain. The CDR3 has 15 amino acids. The V end was cut by 1 base, the J end by 8 bases, with 15 bases between. CDR1 and CDR2 from the germline V gene are LGHDT and YNNKEL (reference sequence). In nucleotides, the CDR3 is TGTGCCAGCAGCCAAGCGGGTCATTCAGGTTATGAGCAGTTCTTC. Translation gives CASSQAGHSGYEQFF.

This clone has a count of ten or more. V gene TRBV11-1 combines with J gene TRBJ2-1; 9 bases match TRBD2. The V segment lost 5 bases and the J segment 0 bases; nucleotides outside the gene matches: 5. From germline, CDR1 is SGHAT and CDR2 FQDESV (reference sequence). The CDR3 length is 16 residues. CDR3 coding DNA: TGTGCCAGCAGCCCTAGCGGGACTAGCTCCTACAATGAGCAGTTCTTC. As protein: CASSPSGTSSYNEQFF.

In this sample, this clone turned up many times. CDR3 DNA sequence: TGCAGTGCTCTGAACAGGGAACCCTACGAGCAGTACTTC. Translated, it gives CSALNREPYEQYF. This chain links TRBV20-1 with TRBJ2-7; D perhaps matches TRBD1 (6 bases). The germline gives CDR1 DFQATT, CDR2 SNEGSKA (reference sequence). The length of the CDR3 is 13 residues. The ends were cut back, 5 bases at V and 2 bases at J, with 13 bases in the middle.

This clone showed up many times. The rearrangement joins TRBV19 to TRBJ2-4; D is possibly TRBD2 (6 bases). The CDR3 loop spans 19 amino acids. Germline V CDR1 and CDR2: LNHDA, SQIVND (reference sequence). Trimming shortened V by 0 bases and J by 0 bases, and 18 bases separated the two germline ends. CDR3 loop: CASSIDRGYSGKAKNIQYF. DNA for the CDR3: TGTGCCAGTAGTATAGATCGTGGGTATAGCGGAAAAGCCAAAAACATTCAGTACTTC.